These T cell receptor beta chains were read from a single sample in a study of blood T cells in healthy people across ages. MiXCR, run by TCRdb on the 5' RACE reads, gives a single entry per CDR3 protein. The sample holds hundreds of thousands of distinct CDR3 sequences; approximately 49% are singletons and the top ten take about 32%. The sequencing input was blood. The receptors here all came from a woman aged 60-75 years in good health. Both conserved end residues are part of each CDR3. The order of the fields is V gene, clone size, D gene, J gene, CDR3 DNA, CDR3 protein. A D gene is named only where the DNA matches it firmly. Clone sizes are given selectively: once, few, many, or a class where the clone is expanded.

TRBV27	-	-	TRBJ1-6	TGTGCCCCCAAATGGCCGGGGCTACGCTCCTATAATTCACCCCTCCACTTT	CAPKWPGLRSYNSPLHF
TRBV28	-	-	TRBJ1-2	TGTGCCAGCAGCTCGTTGCTGGGACGGAGTTCCTATGGCTACACCTTC	CASSSLLGRSSYGYTF
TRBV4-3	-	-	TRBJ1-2	TGCGCCAGCAGCCAAGATTCGGGGGGCGAGTTGGCCTATGGCTACACCTTC	CASSQDSGGELAYGYTF
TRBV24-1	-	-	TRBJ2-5	TGTGCCACCAGTGATTTTACAGCACTACAAGAGACCCAGTACTTC	CATSDFTALQETQYF
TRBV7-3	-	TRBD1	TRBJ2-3	TGTGCCAGCAGCTTATCACAGGGGGGCACAGATACGCAGTATTTT	CASSLSQGGTDTQYF
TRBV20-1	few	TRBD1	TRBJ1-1	TGCAGTGCCAATAGACAGGGGGGGACTGAAGCTTTCTTT	CSANRQGGTEAFF
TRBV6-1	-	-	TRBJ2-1	TGTGCCAGCAGTGAAGTCACGTGGAATGAGCAGTTCTTC	CASSEVTWNEQFF
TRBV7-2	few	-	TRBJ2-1	TGTGCCAGCAGCTTAGAAGGGGGAGGGATCTACAATGAGCAGTTCTTC	CASSLEGGGIYNEQFF
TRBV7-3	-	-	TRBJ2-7	TGTGCCAGCAGCGCGACTAAGGTCCACGAGCAGTACTTC	CASSATKVHEQYF
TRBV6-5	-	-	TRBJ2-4	TGTGCCAGCAGCCCCGGGCTAGTGGGGGTTGGCATTCAGTACTTC	CASSPGLVGVGIQYF
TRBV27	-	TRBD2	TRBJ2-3	TGTGCCAGCAGTGCCCAGGGGCTAGCGGGAGTCACAGATACGCAGTATTTT	CASSAQGLAGVTDTQYF
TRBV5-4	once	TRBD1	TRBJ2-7	TGTGCCAGCAGCTTTCCGGGACAGCGCTACGAGCAGTACTTC	CASSFPGQRYEQYF
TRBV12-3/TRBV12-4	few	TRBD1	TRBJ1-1	TGTGCCAGCAGTCCGAGGACAGGGCTTAGCACTGAAGCTTTCTTT	CASSPRTGLSTEAFF
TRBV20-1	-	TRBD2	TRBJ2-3	TGCAGTGCTAGATCCAGCGGGACCGGTGATACGCAGTATTTT	CSARSSGTGDTQYF
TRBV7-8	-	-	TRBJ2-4	TGTGCCAGCAGCTTAGCGATAGGCGAGGTCAAAAACATTCAGTACTTC	CASSLAIGEVKNIQYF
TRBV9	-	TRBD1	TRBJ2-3	TGTGCCAGCAGCGAGGGACAGGGTACAACAGATACGCAGTATTTT	CASSEGQGTTDTQYF
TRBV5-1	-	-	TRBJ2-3	TGCGCCAGCAGCTTGGCCCGTACAGGGCGCACAGATACGCAGTATTTT	CASSLARTGRTDTQYF
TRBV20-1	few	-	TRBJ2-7	TGCAGTGTGGGCAGGGAGGCCTACGAGCAGTACTTC	CSVGREAYEQYF
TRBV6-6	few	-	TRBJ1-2	TGTGCCAGCAGGATTAGGACGGATAACTATGGCTACACCTTC	CASRIRTDNYGYTF
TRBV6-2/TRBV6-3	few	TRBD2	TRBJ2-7	TGTGCCAGCAGTTACCCTTCATCGGCGGGAGGAATCTACGAGCAGTACTTC	CASSYPSSAGGIYEQYF
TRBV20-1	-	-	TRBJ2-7	TGCAGTGCTAAGGGCAGTTACGAGCAGTACTTC	CSAKGSYEQYF
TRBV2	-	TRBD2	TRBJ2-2	TGTGCCAGCAGTGAGTGGGCTAGCGGGTCCGGGGAGCTGTTTTTT	CASSEWASGSGELFF
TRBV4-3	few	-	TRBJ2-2	TGCGCCAGCAGCCAAGAGGGCTACTCGAACACCGGGGAGCTGTTTTTT	CASSQEGYSNTGELFF
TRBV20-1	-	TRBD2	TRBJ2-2	TGCAGTGCAAAGCCGCCGGGACTAGCGGGAGCCGGGGAGCTGTTTTTT	CSAKPPGLAGAGELFF
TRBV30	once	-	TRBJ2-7	TGTGCCTGGAGGGACTTTTACGAGCAGTACTTC	CAWRDFYEQYF
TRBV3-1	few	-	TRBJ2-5	TGTGCCAGCTCCCAAGGGGGGACGGTCCAAGAGACCCAGTACTTC	CASSQGGTVQETQYF
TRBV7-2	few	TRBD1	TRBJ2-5	TGTGCCAGCAGCCCTGACAGGGTCGGGGCCCAGTACTTC	CASSPDRVGAQYF
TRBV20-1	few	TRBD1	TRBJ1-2	TGCAGTGCTGGATCTACAGGGGGCGCCGAGGGCTACACCTTC	CSAGSTGGAEGYTF